The rows below give T cell receptor beta chains drawn from one sample of a study of CD8 T cells in Susac syndrome. Via MiXCR, TCRdb re-called the immunoSEQ multiplex PCR reads, giving one row per CDR3 protein. This sample has nearly 200,000 distinct CDR3 sequences, with nearly 95% found just once. The specimen sequenced was CD4+ T cells from PBMCs. The receptors come from a human donor with multiple sclerosis. CDR3s include the opening cysteine and the closing phenylalanine or tryptophan. A D gene is named only where the DNA matches it firmly. A row's size may be missing; if present it is once, few, many or a size class.

TRBD2 | NA | TRBJ2-5 | TRBV4-1 | CASSHHSGGLETQYF | TGCGCCAGCAGCCATCACAGCGGGGGGTTGGAGACCCAGTACTTC
TRBD1 | NA | TRBJ1-2 | TRBV12-3/TRBV12-4 | CASSLGQGISGYTF | TGTGCCAGCAGTTTGGGACAGGGCATTAGCGGCTACACCTTC
NA | NA | TRBJ2-5 | TRBV18 | CASSPPPQETQYF | TGTGCCAGCTCACCACCTCCCCAAGAGACCCAGTACTTC
NA | once | TRBJ2-3 | TRBV6-1 | CAGTGQTRDTQYF | TGTGCCGGCACGGGGCAGACTAGAGATACGCAGTATTTT
TRBD1 | NA | TRBJ2-1 | TRBV24-1 | CATSEQGQGYNEQFF | TGTGCCACCAGTGAACAGGGACAGGGATACAATGAGCAGTTCTTC
NA | NA | TRBJ2-1 | TRBV19 | CAKPDTSSYNEQFF | TGTGCCAAACCGGACACAAGCTCCTACAATGAGCAGTTCTTC
NA | NA | TRBJ2-5 | TRBV10-3 | CAISDERETQYF | TGTGCCATCAGTGATGAGAGAGAGACCCAGTACTTC
TRBD2 | NA | TRBJ2-4 | TRBV29-1 | CSVHSGAGKNIQYF | TGCAGCGTTCATAGCGGGGCAGGCAAAAACATTCAGTACTTC
TRBD1 | NA | TRBJ2-3 | TRBV29-1 | CSVGWTGGVTDTQYF | TGCAGCGTTGGCTGGACAGGGGGTGTAACAGATACGCAGTATTTT
NA | NA | TRBJ2-7 | TRBV7-9 | CASSLTPGVSYEQYF | TGTGCCAGCAGCTTAACCCCAGGGGTTTCCTACGAGCAGTACTTC
NA | once | TRBJ1-2 | TRBV29-1 | CSVGPEDYGYTF | TGCAGCGTTGGCCCCGAAGACTATGGCTACACCTTC
NA | NA | TRBJ1-6 | TRBV5-1 | CASSWGSDSPLHF | TGCGCCAGCAGCTGGGGGTCTGATTCACCCCTCCACTTT
TRBD1 | NA | TRBJ2-7 | TRBV30 | CAWNQGAYEQYF | TGTGCCTGGAATCAGGGGGCCTACGAGCAGTACTTC
NA | NA | TRBJ2-6 | TRBV9 | CASSVVGAGANVLTF | TGTGCCAGCAGCGTAGTGGGGGCTGGGGCCAACGTCCTGACTTTC
NA | NA | TRBJ2-5 | TRBV12-3/TRBV12-4 | CASSPRWAGAGETQYF | TGTGCCAGCAGTCCTCGGTGGGCGGGGGCGGGTGAGACCCAGTACTTC
NA | NA | TRBJ2-6 | TRBV29-1 | CSVDGGSGANVLTF | TGCAGCGTTGATGGGGGCTCTGGGGCCAACGTCCTGACTTTC
TRBD1 | once | TRBJ1-2 | TRBV5-1 | CASSQLQGTYGYTF | TGCGCCAGCAGCCAACTACAGGGGACCTATGGCTACACCTTC
NA | NA | TRBJ2-6 | TRBV30 | CAWARFSGANVLTF | TGTGCCTGGGCCCGGTTCTCTGGGGCCAACGTCCTGACTTTC
NA | NA | TRBJ1-2 | TRBV30 | CAGIRSSNYGYTF | TGTGCCGGCATACGGAGTTCTAACTATGGCTACACCTTC
TRBD1 | NA | TRBJ2-6 | TRBV30 | CAWRRGLGANVLTF | TGTGCCTGGAGGAGGGGGCTTGGGGCCAACGTCCTGACTTTC
NA | NA | TRBJ2-2 | TRBV18 | CASSPVPGTGELFF | TGTGCCAGCTCACCAGTCCCGGGCACCGGGGAGCTGTTTTTT
NA | NA | TRBJ2-4 | TRBV5-1 | CASSLEGDLDIQYF | TGCGCCAGCAGCTTGGAGGGTGACTTAGACATTCAGTACTTC
NA | NA | TRBJ2-5 | TRBV2 | CASSFNTEETQYF | TGTGCCAGCAGCTTTAACACTGAAGAGACCCAGTACTTC
NA | once | TRBJ1-1 | TRBV10-1 | CASSESIGGWTEAFF | TGCGCCAGCAGTGAGTCGATTGGGGGGTGGACTGAAGCTTTCTTT
TRBD2 | NA | TRBJ2-3 | TRBV12-3/TRBV12-4 | CASTPSGAFTDTQYF | TGTGCCAGCACCCCTAGCGGGGCCTTCACAGATACGCAGTATTTT
TRBD2 | few | TRBJ2-7 | TRBV29-1 | CSVLTRFGTSGVYEQYF | TGCAGCGTCCTGACACGATTCGGGACTAGCGGAGTCTACGAGCAGTACTTC
TRBD1 | once | TRBJ2-5 | TRBV13 | CASSPRDRGSFETQYF | TGTGCCAGCAGCCCCCGGGACAGGGGGTCCTTTGAGACCCAGTACTTC
TRBD2 | few | TRBJ2-3 | TRBV2 | CASSPSSGGADTQYF | TGTGCCAGCAGTCCCTCGAGCGGGGGGGCAGATACGCAGTATTTT
TRBD2 | NA | TRBJ2-1 | TRBV20-1 | CSAERTRIWNEQFF | TGCAGTGCGGAAAGGACTAGGATTTGGAATGAGCAGTTCTTC
NA | few | TRBJ2-5 | TRBV7-9 | CASSLVVQETQYF | TGTGCCAGCAGCTTAGTGGTGCAAGAGACCCAGTACTTC
TRBD2 | few | TRBJ2-1 | TRBV9 | CASSPRLAGGDEQFF | TGTGCCAGCAGCCCCCGACTAGCGGGGGGGGATGAGCAGTTCTTC
NA | NA | TRBJ2-3 | TRBV15 | CATSREYTSTDTQYF | TGTGCCACCAGCAGAGAATACACCTCCACAGATACGCAGTATTTT
NA | NA | TRBJ2-1 | TRBV3-1 | CASSQEGGGGPWNEQFF | TGTGCCAGCAGCCAAGAAGGAGGGGGAGGGCCCTGGAATGAGCAGTTCTTC
NA | NA | TRBJ1-1 | TRBV3-1 | CASSPLTGADAEAFF | TGTGCCAGCAGCCCTCTTACCGGGGCAGACGCTGAAGCTTTCTTT
NA | NA | TRBJ1-2 | TRBV20-1 | CSASDSYGYTF | TGCAGTGCTTCCGACAGCTATGGCTACACCTTC
NA | NA | TRBJ2-1 | TRBV30 | CAWNRQGYNEQFF | TGTGCCTGGAATCGGCAGGGATACAATGAGCAGTTCTTC
TRBD2 | NA | TRBJ2-7 | TRBV30 | CAWSRGLVLDEQYF | TGTGCCTGGAGTAGAGGACTAGTTCTCGACGAGCAGTACTTC
NA | once | TRBJ1-2 | TRBV27 | CASSLFRPDLDGYTF | TGTGCCAGCAGTTTATTTCGACCCGATTTGGATGGCTACACCTTC
TRBD2 | NA | TRBJ2-5 | TRBV29-1 | CSGRSGRKGETQYF | TGCAGCGGACGGAGCGGGAGGAAGGGAGAGACCCAGTACTTC
TRBD1 | NA | TRBJ2-2 | TRBV5-1 | CASSLDKGATGELFF | TGCGCCAGCAGCTTGGATAAGGGGGCGACCGGGGAGCTGTTTTTT